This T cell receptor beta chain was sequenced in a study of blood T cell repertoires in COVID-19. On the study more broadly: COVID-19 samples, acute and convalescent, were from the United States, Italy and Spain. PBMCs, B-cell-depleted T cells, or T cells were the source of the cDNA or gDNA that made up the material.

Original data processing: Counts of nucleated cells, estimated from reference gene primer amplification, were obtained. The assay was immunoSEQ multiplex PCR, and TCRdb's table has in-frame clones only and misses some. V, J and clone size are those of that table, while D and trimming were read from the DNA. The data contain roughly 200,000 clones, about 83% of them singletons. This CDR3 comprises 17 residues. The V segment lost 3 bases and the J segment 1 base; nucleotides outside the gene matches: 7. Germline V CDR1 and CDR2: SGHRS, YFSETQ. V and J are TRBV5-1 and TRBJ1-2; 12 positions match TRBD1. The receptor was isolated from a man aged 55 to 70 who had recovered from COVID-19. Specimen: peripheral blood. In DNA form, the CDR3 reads TGCGCCAGCAGCTCCGGGACAGGGGGCATGTTTAACTATGGCTACACCTTC. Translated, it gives CASSSGTGGMFNYGYTF.